The 25 T cell receptor beta chains given below trace back to one sample, sequenced in a study of cytomegalovirus exposure and HLA in healthy donors. With 60 Vbeta and 13 Jbeta primers, the PCR was carried out. The assay was immunoSEQ multiplex PCR, and TCRdb's table has in-frame clones only and misses some. Of more than 150,000 clones in the sample, 82% were seen once. The sequencing sample was made of PBMCs. The receptors originated from a man between 40 and 49 years old in good health and CMV-seronegative.

This sequence joins TRBV7-9 and TRBJ2-1; 7 bases fit TRBD2. This CDR3 spans 14 amino acids. Looked up from germline, CDR1 is SEHNR and CDR2 is FQNEAQ (reference sequence). The V and J ends lost 2 bases and 4 bases, in that order; junction bases with no gene match: 2. CDR3: CASSLLAVYNEQFF. CDR3 DNA: TGTGCCAGCAGCTTACTAGCGGTATACAATGAGCAGTTCTTC.

The rearrangement joins TRBV4-1 to TRBJ2-7; TRBD1 aligns across 7 bases. The CDR3 is made up of 13 amino acids. The V segment lost 5 bases and the J segment 3 bases; nucleotides outside the gene matches: 4. The V gene's germline CDR1 is MGHRA and CDR2 YSYEKL. The CDR3 DNA follows: TGCGCCAGCAGCACCGCAGGGGGCTACGAGCAGTACTTC. This sequence encodes CASSTAGGYEQYF.

The gene calls are TRBV2 and TRBJ2-5; 8 nucleotides line up with TRBD2. J was trimmed by 3 bases and V by 4 bases; bases with no gene match: 4. The CDR3 covers 14 residues. Germline CDR1 reads SNHLY; CDR2 reads FYNNEI. The CDR3 spells CASSVLAVKETQYF. The CDR3 DNA follows: TGTGCCAGCAGTGTACTAGCGGTGAAAGAGACCCAGTACTTC.

V usage is TRBV4-1 and J usage is TRBJ2-3; a weak D match, TRBD1 (7 bases). The CDR3 is 15 amino acids. The germline V gene encodes CDR1 MGHRA and CDR2 YSYEKL. V gave up 3 bases and J gave up 2 bases, with 12 bases separating them. The CDR3 is CASSQSRGATDTQYF. The CDR3 coding sequence is TGCGCCAGCAGCCAGAGCAGGGGGGCCACAGATACGCAGTATTTT.

The genes are TRBV11-3 and TRBJ2-7, with 10 bases identical to TRBD2. V was pared by 5 bases and J by 4 bases, with 11 bases of the junction left unmatched. Germline V CDR1 and CDR2: SGHNT, YENEEA. The CDR3 extends over 16 amino acids. DNA of the CDR3: TGTGCCAGCAGCCCCGCTAGCGGGGGACCTGGATACGAGCAGTACTTC. Protein: CASSPASGGPGYEQYF.

The chain has TRBV4-2 and TRBJ2-1, with TRBD2 identical over 8 bases. The CDR3 extends over 14 amino acids. CDR1 is LGHNA, CDR2 YNFKEQ, per germline. Trimming removed 0 bases from V and 10 bases from J; junction bases left unmatched: 5. In DNA, the CDR3 is TGTGCCAGCAGCCAAGATCGGGGGGGAGACGAGCAGTTCTTC. This encodes CASSQDRGGDEQFF.

The chain links TRBV5-4 to TRBJ2-5, with 13 bases aligning to TRBD2. Germline CDR1 SGHNT, CDR2 YYREEE (reference sequence). The CDR3 extends over 16 amino acids. V dropped 4 bases and J dropped 2; count of bases not matched to a gene: 5. CDR3 residues: CASSKSGLAGQETQYF. The DNA for the CDR3 is TGTGCCAGCAGCAAGTCGGGACTAGCGGGGCAAGAGACCCAGTACTTC.

Here the CDR3 DNA reads TGTGCCAGCATCCGAAAGGACGGCGGGAGGGCGGGAGCGCAGTATTTT. As protein: CASIRKDGGRAGAQYF. The chain links TRBV28 to TRBJ2-3, with 9 positions matching TRBD2. Trimming removed 7 bases from V and 10 bases from J; junction bases left unmatched: 18. The CDR3 totals 16 residues. From germline, CDR1 is MDHEN and CDR2 SYDVKM.

The rearrangement uses TRBV12-5 and TRBJ2-1, with 7 positions matching TRBD1. V shed 7 bases and J 11 bases; nucleotides not matched to a gene: 20. This CDR3 contains 16 residues. The germline CDR1 and CDR2 sequences are LGHNT and FRNRAP. The CDR3 reads CASASFPTGAPSKQFF. The DNA for the CDR3 is TGTGCTAGTGCCTCTTTCCCCACAGGGGCCCCTTCTAAGCAGTTCTTC.

The CDR3 DNA sequence: TGTGCCAGCAGCCCCCTGAAGGGGTCTGGAAACACCATATATTTT. Translated: CASSPLKGSGNTIYF. The chain uses TRBV6-5 and TRBJ1-3; a weak D match, TRBD1 (5 bases). The CDR3 has 15 residues. Trimming took off 6 bases at V and 1 base at J, with 13 bases between the two ends. Germline CDR1 MNHEY, CDR2 SVGAGI.

The gene calls are TRBV5-6 and TRBJ2-7; 7 nucleotides line up with TRBD1. J lost 3 bases, V lost 1 base, and 4 bases had no gene match. The CDR3 covers 14 residues. Germline lookup yields CDR1 SGHDT and CDR2 YYEEEE. The CDR3 sequence is CASSLTGAFYEQYF. The CDR3 DNA is TGTGCCAGCAGCTTGACAGGGGCGTTCTACGAGCAGTACTTC.

The rearrangement uses TRBV7-2 and TRBJ2-3; tentative D call: TRBD2 (5 bases). Germline V lookup: CDR1 SGHTA, CDR2 FQGNSA. The ends were cut back, 0 bases at V and 5 bases at J, with 15 bases in the middle. The CDR3 sequence is 16 residues long. The chain's CDR3 is CASSLASGIRGDTQYF. CDR3 coding DNA: TGTGCCAGCAGCTTAGCATCGGGTATCCGGGGAGATACGCAGTATTTT.

The rearrangement links TRBV6-6 to TRBJ1-6; 9 nucleotides agree with TRBD1. Losses at the gene ends were 5 bases for V and 9 bases for J; bases not matched to a gene: 8. This CDR3 contains 15 residues. Germline CDR1 is MNHNY and CDR2 is SVGAGI (reference sequence). DNA of the CDR3: TGTGCCAGCAGTATGGGGGGACAGGGAGTTTCACCCCTCCACTTT. Protein: CASSMGGQGVSPLHF.

This chain joins TRBV20-1 and TRBJ2-1; no clear D gene. The length of the CDR3 is 11 residues. Germline V CDR1 and CDR2: DFQATT, SNEGSKA (reference sequence). Trimming cost V 3 bases and J 7 bases, with 7 bases left between them. The CDR3 DNA reads TGCAGTGCTAGCCGTAATAATGAGCAGTTCTTC. As protein: CSASRNNEQFF.

The genes are TRBV6-6 and TRBJ1-2, with D perhaps matching TRBD1 (6 bases). This CDR3 has 15 amino acids. CDR1 and CDR2 (germline): MNHNY, SVGAGI (reference sequence). Trimming shortened V by 5 bases and J by 4 bases, and 17 bases separated the two germline ends. The CDR3 here is CASSGRVRGIYGYTF. For the CDR3, the DNA is TGTGCCAGCAGTGGTCGGGTCAGGGGCATCTATGGCTACACCTTC.

This clone showed up just once. The gene calls are TRBV6-5 and TRBJ2-7, with D perhaps matching TRBD1 (6 bases). CDR3 length equals 13 residues. The germline V gene has CDR1 MNHEY and CDR2 SVGAGI. The germline V and J ends were trimmed by 5 bases and 6 bases, with 14 bases remaining between them. The CDR3 nucleotides are TGTGCCAGCAGTCAGCCAGGGGCGTTCGAGCAGTACTTC. Protein sequence: CASSQPGAFEQYF.

V usage is TRBV5-1 and J usage is TRBJ2-7; 7 nucleotides line up with TRBD1. This CDR3 comprises 16 residues. Germline values: CDR1 SGHRS, CDR2 YFSETQ. V was clipped by 3 bases and J by 2 bases; unmatched bases: 11. The CDR3, as DNA: TGCGCCAGCAGCTCCGCCGTCGGGACAGCCACCTACGAGCAGTACTTC. Protein: CASSSAVGTATYEQYF.

The genes are TRBV28 and TRBJ2-1, with 8 bases matching TRBD2. After removal of 5 bases from V and 0 bases from J, the junction contained 6 bases not matched to a gene. CDR1 and CDR2 (germline): MDHEN, SYDVKM. The CDR3 covers 16 residues. The CDR3 protein is CASSKKSGSSYNEQFF. The CDR3 DNA follows: TGTGCCAGCAGTAAAAAGAGCGGGAGCTCCTACAATGAGCAGTTCTTC.

The chain employs TRBV5-8 and TRBJ2-1, with TRBD2 matching over 7 bases. This CDR3 has 19 residues. The V gene end was trimmed by 3 bases and the J gene end by 2 bases; junction bases not matched to a gene: 17. Germline values: CDR1 SGHTS, CDR2 YDEGEE. This CDR3 reads CASSSSLGGRSGAYNEQFF. The DNA for the CDR3 is TGTGCCAGCAGCTCCTCCCTAGGCGGGAGAAGTGGCGCCTACAATGAGCAGTTCTTC.

Comments on this clone: Other nucleotide sequences from this sample produce the same CDR3. This chain links TRBV6-5 with TRBJ1-5; maybe TRBD1 (6 bases). Trimming removed 0 bases at V and 5 bases at J, with 11 bases between. The germline V gene encodes CDR1 MNHEY and CDR2 SVGAGI. CDR3 length: 15 amino acids. As DNA, the CDR3 is TGTGCCAGCAGTTACTCAGGGGGGGCTTATCAGCCCCAGCATTTT. Translation: CASSYSGGAYQPQHF.

This chain links TRBV28 with TRBJ2-1; D gene uncertain. Germline-derived CDR1 and CDR2 are MDHEN and SYDVKM. Trimming removed 2 bases at V and 0 bases at J, with 8 bases between. The CDR3 has 15 amino acids. CDR3 nucleotide sequence: TGTGCCAGCAGTTTAATGTCGGGCTCCTACAATGAGCAGTTCTTC. Translating it yields CASSLMSGSYNEQFF.

The V and J genes are TRBV11-3 and TRBJ2-3; 7 bases match TRBD1. V shed 3 bases and J 6 bases; nucleotides not matched to a gene: 3. CDR1 and CDR2 from the germline V gene are SGHNT and YENEEA. The CDR3 spans 13 residues. This CDR3 is CASSFLDRDTQYF. DNA of the CDR3: TGTGCCAGCAGCTTCCTGGACAGGGATACGCAGTATTTT.

This clone is a singleton in its sample. The chain joins TRBV10-3 to TRBJ2-3; D unresolved. Germline V gives CDR1 ENHRY, CDR2 SYGVKD. The V gene lost 2 bases and the J gene lost 2 bases, with 14 bases spanning the gap. The CDR3 contains 16 residues. The CDR3 sequence: CAISEAAPGSTDTQYF. Written as DNA, the CDR3 is TGTGCCATCAGTGAGGCCGCTCCCGGGTCCACAGATACGCAGTATTTT.

The rearrangement uses TRBV4-3 and TRBJ2-3; 10 bases agree with TRBD2. There are 16 residues in the CDR3. V lost 4 bases, J lost 4 bases, and 8 bases stayed unmatched. Per the germline V gene, CDR1 is LGHNA and CDR2 is YSLEER. The CDR3 loop reads CASSPKGGLASDTQYF. CDR3 coding DNA: TGCGCCAGCAGCCCTAAAGGGGGACTAGCGTCAGATACGCAGTATTTT.

This clone was picked up one time. V gene TRBV6-6 combines with J gene TRBJ2-5, with 8 bases aligning to TRBD1. The CDR3 has 14 amino acids. Germline loops: CDR1 MNHNY, CDR2 SVGAGI (reference sequence). V lost 7 bases and J lost 5; bases outside the gene matches: 9. The CDR3 bases are TGTGCCAGCATCCACAGGACAGGGACGGAGACCCAGTACTTC. This encodes CASIHRTGTETQYF.